The sequence of this TCR beta chain was determined in a study of blood T cell repertoires in COVID-19. Study information: Sources were T cells, B-cell-depleted T cells, or PBMCs; the material itself was cDNA or gDNA.

CDR1 is SGHRS, CDR2 YFSETQ, per germline. The germline V and J ends were trimmed by 3 bases and 8 bases, with 17 bases remaining between them. This CDR3 region has 14 residues. The authors' processing: Reference gene primer amplification yielded estimated nucleated cell counts. The repertoire was sequenced with immunoSEQ multiplex PCR; TCRdb's copy has only in-frame clones and lacks some. D and trimming come from the DNA, and the V and J calls and clone size come from that table. The top ten clones hold under 8% of a sample with 250,000 to 300,000 clones, approximately 88% of them seen once. This clonotype was obtained from a woman younger than 45 who had recovered from COVID-19. The chain couples TRBV5-1 to TRBJ1-2; no reliable D call. Sequenced input: peripheral blood. CDR3 amino acids: CASSSSTPHSGYTF. The CDR3 bases are TGCGCCAGCAGCTCTAGTACACCCCACTCCGGCTACACCTTC. Filled out from reference TRBV5-1 and TRBJ1-2, the complete variable domain reads KAGVTQTPRYLIKTRGQQVTLSCSPISGHRSVSWYQQTPGQGLQFLFEYFSETQRNKGNFPGRFSGRQFSNSRSEMNVSTLELGDSALYLCASSSSTPHSGYTFGSGTRLTVV.